This T cell receptor (beta chain) came from a study of blood T cell repertoires in COVID-19. Study context: The origin of the acute and convalescent COVID-19 samples was the United States, Italy and Spain. PBMCs, B-cell-depleted T cells, or T cells were the source of the cDNA or gDNA that made up the material.

In the original workflow: How many nucleated cells were present was estimated from reference gene primer amplification. The method was immunoSEQ multiplex PCR; TCRdb's version includes in-frame clones alone and lacks a portion of them. The V and J calls and clone size come from that table; D and trimming were worked out from the DNA. In the table there are 90,000 or so clones, 89% of which are singletons. Trimming cost V 2 bases and J 4 bases; bases outside gene matches: 3. Germline V gives CDR1 ENHRY, CDR2 SYGVKD. The CDR3 has 14 residues. The chain links TRBV10-3 to TRBJ1-2, with 8 nucleotides matching TRBD1. Specimen: peripheral blood. The receptor was derived from a woman aged 70 to 79 with acute or convalescent COVID-19. CDR3: CAISEPGGSYGYTF. The CDR3 coding sequence is TGTGCCATCAGTGAGCCAGGGGGCAGCTATGGCTACACCTTC.